This T cell receptor (beta chain) stems from a study of blood T cell repertoires in COVID-19. Study-level information: T cells, B-cell-depleted T cells, or PBMCs supplied cDNA or gDNA.

Germline V gene lookup returns CDR1 SGDLS and CDR2 YYNGEE. V lost 0 bases, J lost 5 bases, and 9 bases stayed unmatched. The CDR3 is made up of 16 amino acids. In the study's own analysis: Using reference gene primer amplification, nucleated cell counts were estimated. Data came from immunoSEQ multiplex PCR; TCRdb stores just in-frame clones and leaves some out. V and J calls and clone size are given by that table; D and trimming were obtained from the DNA. Of about 100,000 clones listed, roughly 79% were seen once; the top ten hold less than 35%. This clone came up a few times. The sequence was obtained from a man between 65 and 85 years old with active or convalescent COVID-19. The chain couples TRBV9 to TRBJ2-5, with TRBD2 matching 8 bases. Material: peripheral blood. The CDR3: CASSVVAGSHRETQYF. DNA of the CDR3: TGTGCCAGCAGCGTAGTAGCGGGAAGCCACAGGGAGACCCAGTACTTC.